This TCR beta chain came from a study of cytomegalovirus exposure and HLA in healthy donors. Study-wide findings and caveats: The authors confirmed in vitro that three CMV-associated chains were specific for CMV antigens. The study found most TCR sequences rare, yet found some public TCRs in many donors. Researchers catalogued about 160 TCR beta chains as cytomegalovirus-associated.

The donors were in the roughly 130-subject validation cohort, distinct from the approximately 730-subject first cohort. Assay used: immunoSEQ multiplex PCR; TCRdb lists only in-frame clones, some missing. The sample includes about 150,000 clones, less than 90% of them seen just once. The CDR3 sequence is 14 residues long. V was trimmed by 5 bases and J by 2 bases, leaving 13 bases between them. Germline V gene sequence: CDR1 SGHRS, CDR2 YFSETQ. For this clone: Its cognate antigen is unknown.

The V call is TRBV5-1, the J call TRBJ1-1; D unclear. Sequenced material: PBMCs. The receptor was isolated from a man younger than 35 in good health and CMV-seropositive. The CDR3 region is CASSPFVTNTEAFF. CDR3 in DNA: TGCGCCAGCAGTCCCTTTGTTACTAACACTGAAGCTTTCTTT.